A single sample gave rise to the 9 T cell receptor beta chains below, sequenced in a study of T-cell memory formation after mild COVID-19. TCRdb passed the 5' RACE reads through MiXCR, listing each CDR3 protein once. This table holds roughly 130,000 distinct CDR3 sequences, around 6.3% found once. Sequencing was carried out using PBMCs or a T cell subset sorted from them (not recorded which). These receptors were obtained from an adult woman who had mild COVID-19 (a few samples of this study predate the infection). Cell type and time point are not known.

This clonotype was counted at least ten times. The CDR3 loop reads CASSSYRVGVSNQPQHF. The CDR3 DNA sequence: TGTGCCAGCAGCTCGTACAGGGTAGGGGTTTCTAATCAGCCCCAGCATTTT. The chain carries TRBV7-8 and TRBJ1-5; D is perhaps TRBD1 (6 bases). The CDR3 length is 17 residues. Trimming took off 4 bases at V and 4 bases at J, with 20 bases between the two ends. CDR1 is SGHVS, CDR2 FQNEAQ, per germline.

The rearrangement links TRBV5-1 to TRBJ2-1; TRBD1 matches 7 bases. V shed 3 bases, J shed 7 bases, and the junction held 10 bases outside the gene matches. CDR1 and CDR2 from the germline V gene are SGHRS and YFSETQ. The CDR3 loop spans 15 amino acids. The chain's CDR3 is CASSSTTGAGNEQFF. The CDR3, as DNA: TGCGCCAGCAGCTCGACAACAGGGGCCGGTAATGAGCAGTTCTTC.

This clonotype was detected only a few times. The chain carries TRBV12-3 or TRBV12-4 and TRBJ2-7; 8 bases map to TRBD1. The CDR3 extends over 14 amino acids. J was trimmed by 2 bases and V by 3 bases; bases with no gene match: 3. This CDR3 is CASSFGTGTYEQYF. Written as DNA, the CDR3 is TGTGCCAGCAGTTTCGGGACAGGCACCTACGAGCAGTACTTC.

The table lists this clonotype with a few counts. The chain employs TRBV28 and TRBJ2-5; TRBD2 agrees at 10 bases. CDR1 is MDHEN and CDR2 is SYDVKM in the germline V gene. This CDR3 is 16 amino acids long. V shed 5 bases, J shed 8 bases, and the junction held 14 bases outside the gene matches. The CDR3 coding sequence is TGTGCCAGCAGTCGGGGGAGTAGCGGGGGGACCGGAACCCAGTACTTC. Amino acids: CASSRGSSGGTGTQYF.

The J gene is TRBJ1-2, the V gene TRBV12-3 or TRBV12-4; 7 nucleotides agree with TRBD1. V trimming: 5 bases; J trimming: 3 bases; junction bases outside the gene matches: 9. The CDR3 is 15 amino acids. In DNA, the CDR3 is TGTGCCAGCAGTGTGGCCGGCACAGGGGACTATGGCTACACCTTC. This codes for CASSVAGTGDYGYTF.

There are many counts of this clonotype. The CDR3 coding sequence is TGTGCCAGCCGAGCGGGAGGGCCCACCGGGGAGCTGTTTTTT. This gives the protein CASRAGGPTGELFF. The genes are TRBV7-3 and TRBJ2-2, with TRBD2 matching over 10 bases. The CDR3 loop spans 14 amino acids. Per the germline V gene, CDR1 is SGHTA and CDR2 is FQGTGA. Unmatched junction bases numbered 4, after V lost 8 bases and J lost 4 bases. Together with reference TRBV7-3 and TRBJ2-2, the CDR3 gives the full variable domain: GAGVSQTPSNKVTEKGKYVELRCDPISGHTALYWYRQSLGQGPEFLIYFQGTGAADDSGLPNDRFFAVRPEGSVSTLKIQRTERGDSAVYLCASRAGGPTGELFFGEGSRLTVL.

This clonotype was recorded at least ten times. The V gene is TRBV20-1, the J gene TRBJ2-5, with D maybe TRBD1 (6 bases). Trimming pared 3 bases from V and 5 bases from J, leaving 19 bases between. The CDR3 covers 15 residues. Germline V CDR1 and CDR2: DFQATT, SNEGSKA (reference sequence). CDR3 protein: CSARNSGTTLETQYF. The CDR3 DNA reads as TGCAGTGCTAGGAACTCCGGGACAACGCTGGAGACCCAGTACTTC.

The CDR3 protein is CASSTWSGSTDTQYF. CDR3 nucleotides: TGTGCCAGCAGCACTTGGAGCGGAAGCACAGATACGCAGTATTTT. The chain links TRBV3-1 to TRBJ2-3; a weak D match, TRBD2 (5 bases). The CDR3 contains 15 residues. Germline V gene data show CDR1 as LGHDT and CDR2 as YNNKEL (reference sequence). V dropped 5 bases and J dropped 0 bases, with 12 bases sitting between them.

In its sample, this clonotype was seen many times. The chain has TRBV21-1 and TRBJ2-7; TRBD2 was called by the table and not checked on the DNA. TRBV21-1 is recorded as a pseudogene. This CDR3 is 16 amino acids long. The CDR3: CASSKTSGRAKYEQYF. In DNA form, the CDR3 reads TGTGCCAGCAGCAAAACTAGCGGGAGGGCCAAATACGAGCAGTACTTC.